These T cell receptor beta chains were read from a single sample in a study of T cells after yellow fever vaccination. TCRdb fed the 5' RACE reads into MiXCR, producing one record per CDR3 protein. The sample records about 340,000 distinct CDR3 sequences, roughly 9.4% being singletons. The source was PBMCs, collected on the day of the first yellow fever vaccination. These receptor sequences come from a man between 18 and 29 years old who received the YFV17D yellow fever vaccine. The CDR3 runs from the conserved cysteine through the conserved F or W. A D gene is named only where the DNA matches it firmly. Only part of the rows carry a size: once, few, many, or a class if the clone is expanded.

d_gene	j_gene	v_gene	abundance	CDR3nt	CDR3aa
TRBD2	TRBJ2-2	TRBV6-1	-	TGTGCCAGCAGGCCAATAGCGGGGGGAAACACCGGGGAGCTGTTTTTT	CASRPIAGGNTGELFF
-	TRBJ1-1	TRBV14	-	TGTGCCAGCAGCCAAGAACGGACGAACACTGAAGCTTTCTTT	CASSQERTNTEAFF
-	TRBJ1-4	TRBV7-8	few	TGTGCCAGCAGCCCCCCGGAGACGCATGAAAAACTGTTTTTT	CASSPPETHEKLFF
TRBD2	TRBJ2-3	TRBV20-1	few	TGCAGTGCGACGAAGGGCGGGGGGGCAGATACGCAGTATTTT	CSATKGGGADTQYF
-	TRBJ1-4	TRBV20-1	-	TGCAGTGCTAGGGTGGGGGAAAAACTGTTTTTT	CSARVGEKLFF
-	TRBJ2-1	TRBV7-2	few	TGTGCCAGCAGCCGAGCCTCCGGGACTGGCACCAATGAGCAGTTCTTC	CASSRASGTGTNEQFF
-	TRBJ2-7	TRBV3-1	many	TGTGCCAGCAGCGAACAGGGAGCGTTCTACGAGCAGTACTTC	CASSEQGAFYEQYF
-	TRBJ1-6	TRBV7-2	-	TGTGCCAGCAGCTTAGCAGGAAACCGTAATTCACCCCTCCACTTT	CASSLAGNRNSPLHF
TRBD1	TRBJ1-1	TRBV27	few	TGTGCCAGCAGATGGACAGGGGTTCGCGGGAACACTGAAGCTTTCTTT	CASRWTGVRGNTEAFF
-	TRBJ1-5	TRBV27	-	TGTGCCAGCAGTCCCCTGGGAAATAGTGGCAATCAGCCCCAGCATTTT	CASSPLGNSGNQPQHF
-	TRBJ2-1	TRBV24-1	few	TGTGCCACTAATAGCGGGACAGGTCTGTTCTTC	CATNSGTGLFF
TRBD2	TRBJ2-3	TRBV6-1	-	TGTGCCAGCACTGGCGGGGGGGTTTCAGATACGCAGTATTTT	CASTGGGVSDTQYF
-	TRBJ2-2	TRBV20-1	-	TGCAGTGCTAGAACCACCCTCACCGGGGAGCTGTTTTTT	CSARTTLTGELFF
-	TRBJ1-1	TRBV19	many	TGTGCCAGTAGTATACAGGGCCGGGAAACTGAAGCTTTCTTT	CASSIQGRETEAFF
-	TRBJ1-5	TRBV6-1	once	TGTGCCAGCAAGAAGGAGACGGGGAGCGATCGGGGCAATCAGCCCCAGCATTTT	CASKKETGSDRGNQPQHF
-	TRBJ2-1	TRBV7-9	few	TGTGCCAGCACCCCAAACAGAAATGAGCAGTTCTTC	CASTPNRNEQFF
TRBD1	TRBJ2-5	TRBV9	few	TGTGCCAGCAGCGTTCAGGGGGCCGGGCAAGAGACCCAGTACTTC	CASSVQGAGQETQYF
-	TRBJ2-1	TRBV4-2	few	TGTGCCAGCAGCCAAGTAGCGAGGGGCAATGAGCAGTTCTTC	CASSQVARGNEQFF
TRBD2	TRBJ2-5	TRBV5-4	few	TGTGCCAGCAGCCGACAGACTAGCGGGGCCGGAGAGACCCAGTACTTC	CASSRQTSGAGETQYF
TRBD1	TRBJ1-2	TRBV4-1	many	TGCGCCAGCAGCCAAGTTTTACGTCGACAGGGCCATGGCTACACCTTC	CASSQVLRRQGHGYTF
-	TRBJ2-6	TRBV7-2	-	TGTGCCAGCAGCTTAGTTGCTGGGGTTGGGGCCAACGTCCTGACTTTC	CASSLVAGVGANVLTF
-	TRBJ2-7	TRBV5-1	few	TGCGCCAGCACCTCTGGGGGACTGTACTACGAGCAGTACTTC	CASTSGGLYYEQYF
TRBD1	TRBJ1-5	TRBV7-2	few	TGTGCCAGCAGCTCACGACAGGGAGGGAGCGGTCAGCCCCAGCATTTT	CASSSRQGGSGQPQHF
-	TRBJ2-3	TRBV5-4	many	TGTGCCAGCAGCTCGGGGGGACAGACTAGCACAGATACGCAGTATTTT	CASSSGGQTSTDTQYF
-	TRBJ2-6	TRBV10-3	-	TGTGCCACCAAAGAGTCGCCAACCATCTCTGGGGCCAACGTCCTGACTTTC	CATKESPTISGANVLTF
TRBD1	TRBJ1-2	TRBV6-1	-	TGTGCCACCAGATTCCAGGGGGCCAATGGCTACACCTTC	CATRFQGANGYTF
-	TRBJ2-5	TRBV5-6	many	TGTGCCAGCAGCTTCGGGGATGGAGAGACCCAGTACTTC	CASSFGDGETQYF
-	TRBJ1-1	TRBV7-2	few	TGTGCCAGCAGCTCACGGGACTCCCGGGCCACTGAAGCTTTCTTT	CASSSRDSRATEAFF
TRBD2	TRBJ2-5	TRBV20-1	-	TGCAGTGCTAGCGGGGGGGCCGGGATTGAGACCCTGTACTTC	CSASGGAGIETLYF
TRBD2	TRBJ2-1	TRBV20-1	-	TGCAGTGCTAGAGATGCGTCCCGGGGACGGGGGGTAAATGAGCAGTTCTTC	CSARDASRGRGVNEQFF
-	TRBJ1-3	TRBV6-5	few	TGTGCCAGCAAGTTCAGGGCAGCTGGTGGAAACACCATATATTTT	CASKFRAAGGNTIYF
-	TRBJ2-1	TRBV20-1	-	TGCAGTGCCACGGGCCCGTTGGATGAGCAGTTCTTC	CSATGPLDEQFF
-	TRBJ1-5	TRBV4-1	few	TGCGCCAGCAGCCAAGACTCACCATATAGCAATCAGCCCCAGCATTTT	CASSQDSPYSNQPQHF
TRBD2	TRBJ2-7	TRBV7-9	many	TGTGCCAGCAGCTCATTAGCGGGGCGGCACTACGAGCAGTACTTC	CASSSLAGRHYEQYF
-	TRBJ1-6	TRBV6-6	many	TGTGCCAGCAGTTACAGGAAGTCACCCCTCCACTTT	CASSYRKSPLHF